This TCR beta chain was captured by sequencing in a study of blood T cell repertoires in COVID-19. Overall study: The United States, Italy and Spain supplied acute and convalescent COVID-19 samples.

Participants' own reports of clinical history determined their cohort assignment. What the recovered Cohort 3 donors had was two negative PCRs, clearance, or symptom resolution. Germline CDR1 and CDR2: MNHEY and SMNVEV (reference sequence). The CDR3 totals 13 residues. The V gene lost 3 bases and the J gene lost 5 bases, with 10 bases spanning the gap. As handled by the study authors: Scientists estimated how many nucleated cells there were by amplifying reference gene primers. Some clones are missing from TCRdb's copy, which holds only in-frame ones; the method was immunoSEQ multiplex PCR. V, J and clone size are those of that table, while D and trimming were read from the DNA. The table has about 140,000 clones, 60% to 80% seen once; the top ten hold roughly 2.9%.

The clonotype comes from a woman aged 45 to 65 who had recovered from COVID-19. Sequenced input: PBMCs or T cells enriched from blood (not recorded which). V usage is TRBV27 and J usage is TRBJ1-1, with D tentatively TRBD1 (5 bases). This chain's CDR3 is CASSLQGKTEAFF. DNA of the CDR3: TGTGCCAGCAGTTTGCAGGGAAAAACTGAAGCTTTCTTT.